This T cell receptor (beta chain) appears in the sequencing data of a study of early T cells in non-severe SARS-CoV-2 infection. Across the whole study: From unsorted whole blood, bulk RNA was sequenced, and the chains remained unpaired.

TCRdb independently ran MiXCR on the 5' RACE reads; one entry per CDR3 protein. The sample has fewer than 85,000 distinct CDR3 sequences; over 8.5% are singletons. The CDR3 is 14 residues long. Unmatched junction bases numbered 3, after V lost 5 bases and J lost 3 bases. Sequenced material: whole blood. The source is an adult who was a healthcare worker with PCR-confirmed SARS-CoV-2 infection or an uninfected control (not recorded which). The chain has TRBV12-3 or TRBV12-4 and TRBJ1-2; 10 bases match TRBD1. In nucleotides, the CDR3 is TGTGCCAGCAGTCTGACAGGGGGCCACTATGGCTACACCTTC. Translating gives CASSLTGGHYGYTF.